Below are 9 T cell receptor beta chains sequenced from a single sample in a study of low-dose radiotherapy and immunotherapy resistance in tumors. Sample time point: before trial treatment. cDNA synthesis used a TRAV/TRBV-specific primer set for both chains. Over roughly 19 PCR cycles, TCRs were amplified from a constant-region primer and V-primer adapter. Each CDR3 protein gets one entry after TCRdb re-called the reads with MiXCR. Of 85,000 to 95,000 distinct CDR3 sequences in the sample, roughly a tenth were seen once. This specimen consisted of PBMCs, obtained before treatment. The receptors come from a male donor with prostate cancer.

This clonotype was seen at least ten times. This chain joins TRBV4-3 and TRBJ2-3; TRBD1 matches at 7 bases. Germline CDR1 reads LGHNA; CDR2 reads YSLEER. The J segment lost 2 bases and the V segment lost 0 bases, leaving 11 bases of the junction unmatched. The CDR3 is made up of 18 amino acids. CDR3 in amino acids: CASSQDSGGDLYTDTQYF. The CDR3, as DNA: TGCGCCAGCAGCCAAGATTCAGGGGGAGACCTCTACACAGATACGCAGTATTTT.

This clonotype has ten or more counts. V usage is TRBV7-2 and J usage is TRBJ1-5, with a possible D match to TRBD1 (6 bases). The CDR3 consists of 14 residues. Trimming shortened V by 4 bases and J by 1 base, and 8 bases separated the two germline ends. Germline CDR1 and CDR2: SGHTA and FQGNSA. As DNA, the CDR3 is TGTGCCAGCAGCTCCCAGGGGAGCAATCAGCCCCAGCATTTT. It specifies CASSSQGSNQPQHF.

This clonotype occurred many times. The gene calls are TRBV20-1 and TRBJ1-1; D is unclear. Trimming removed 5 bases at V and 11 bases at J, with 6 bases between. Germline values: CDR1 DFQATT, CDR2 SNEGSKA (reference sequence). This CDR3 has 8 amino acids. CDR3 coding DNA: TGCAGTGCTCCCAAGGCTTTCTTT. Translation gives CSAPKAFF.

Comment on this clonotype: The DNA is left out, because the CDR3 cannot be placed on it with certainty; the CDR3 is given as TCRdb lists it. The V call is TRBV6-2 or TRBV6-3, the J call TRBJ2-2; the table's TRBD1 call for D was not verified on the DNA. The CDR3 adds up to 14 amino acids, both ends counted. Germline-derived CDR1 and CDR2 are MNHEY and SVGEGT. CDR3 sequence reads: CASKAGVPGELFFF.

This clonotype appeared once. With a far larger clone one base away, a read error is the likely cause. This chain's CDR3 is CARSSTGEAEQYF. In DNA, the CDR3 is TGTGCCAGAAGTTCTACAGGGGAGGCCGAGCAGTACTTC. The chain uses TRBV5-4 and TRBJ2-7; a possible D gene is TRBD1 (7 bases). The CDR3 contains 13 residues. V was clipped by 8 bases and J by 6 bases, with 18 bases between them. In germline, CDR1 is SGHNT, CDR2 YYREEE (reference sequence). Full variable domain (remainder filled in from reference TRBV5-4 and TRBJ2-7): ETGVTQSPTHLIKTRGQQVTLRCSSQSGHNTVSWYQQALGQGPQFIFQYYREEENGRGNFPPRFSGLQFPNYSSELNVNALELDDSALYLCARSSTGEAEQYFGPGTRLTVT.

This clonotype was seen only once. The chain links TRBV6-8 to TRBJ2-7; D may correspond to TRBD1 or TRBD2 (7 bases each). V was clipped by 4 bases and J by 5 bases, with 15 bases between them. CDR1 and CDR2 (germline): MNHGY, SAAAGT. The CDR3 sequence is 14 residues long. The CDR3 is CASSSSTGRDEQYF. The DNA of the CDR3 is TGTGCCAGCAGTTCATCGACAGGGAGGGACGAGCAGTACTTC.

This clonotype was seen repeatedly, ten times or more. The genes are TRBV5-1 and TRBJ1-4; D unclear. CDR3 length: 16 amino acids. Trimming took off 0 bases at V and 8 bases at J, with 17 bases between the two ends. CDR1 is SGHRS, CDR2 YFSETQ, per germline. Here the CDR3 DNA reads TGCGCCAGCAGCTTGGTCATGTCTGGGGATCAAGAAAAACTGTTTTTT. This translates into CASSLVMSGDQEKLFF.

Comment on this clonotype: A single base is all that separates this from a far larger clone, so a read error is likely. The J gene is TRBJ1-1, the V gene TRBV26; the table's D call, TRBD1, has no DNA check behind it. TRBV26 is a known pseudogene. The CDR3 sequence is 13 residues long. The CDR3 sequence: CVSQGELNTEAFF. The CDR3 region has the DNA TGTGTCAGCCAGGGGGAATTGAACACTGAAGCTTTCTTT.

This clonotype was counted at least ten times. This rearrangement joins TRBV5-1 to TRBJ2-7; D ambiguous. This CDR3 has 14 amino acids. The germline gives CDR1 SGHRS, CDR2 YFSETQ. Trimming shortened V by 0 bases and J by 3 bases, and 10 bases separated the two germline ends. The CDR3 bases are TGCGCCAGCAGCTTGGCCGAAGGGTACTACGAGCAGTACTTC. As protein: CASSLAEGYYEQYF.